These 16 T cell receptor beta chains came from one sample sequenced in a study of cytomegalovirus exposure and HLA in healthy donors. PCR was performed using 60 Vbeta and 13 Jbeta primers. The table came from immunoSEQ multiplex PCR; TCRdb's copy has only in-frame clones and leaves some out. Here the sample spans some 130,000 clones, 60% to 80% being singletons. What was sequenced was PBMCs. These receptors came from a man aged 50-59 years in good health and CMV-seronegative.

The genes are TRBV7-2 and TRBJ2-1, with a weak D call TRBD1 (6 bases). Germline assignment: CDR1 SGHTA and CDR2 FQGNSA. This CDR3 spans 13 amino acids. V shed 1 base and J shed 8 bases, with 9 bases lying between them. The CDR3 is CASSLGQGYEQFF. CDR3 coding DNA: TGTGCCAGCAGCTTAGGTCAGGGGTATGAGCAGTTCTTC. The whole variable domain, remainder taken from reference TRBV7-2 and TRBJ2-1, is GAGVSQSPSNKVTEKGKDVELRCDPISGHTALYWYRQSLGQGLEFLIYFQGNSAPDKSGLPSDRFSAERTGGSVSTLTIQRTQQEDSAVYLCASSLGQGYEQFFGPGTRLTVL.

The chain couples TRBV6-5 to TRBJ1-6; D is undetermined. In germline, CDR1 is MNHEY, CDR2 SVGAGI. V lost 6 bases to trimming and J lost 5 bases, with 11 bases between them. The CDR3 consists of 14 residues. This CDR3 is CASREMRNNSPLHF. CDR3 DNA: TGTGCCAGCAGGGAGATGAGAAATAATTCACCCCTCCACTTT.

The chain carries TRBV28 and TRBJ1-2, with TRBD1 matching 10 bases. After removal of 5 bases from V and 8 bases from J, the junction contained 8 bases not matched to a gene. The germline V gene has CDR1 MDHEN and CDR2 SYDVKM. The CDR3 runs to 14 residues. CDR3 nucleotide sequence: TGTGCCAGCAGTCAAGACAGGGGGCAAAGGGGCTACACCTTC. It is translated as CASSQDRGQRGYTF.

The sample holds a few counts of this clone. This chain links TRBV6-5 with TRBJ2-3; a possible D gene is TRBD2 (5 bases). CDR1 and CDR2 (germline): MNHEY, SVGAGI. V lost 0 bases and J 13 bases, leaving 14 bases between the germline ends. The CDR3 contains 13 residues. CDR3 DNA sequence: TGTGCCAGCAGTTACTCTGTGCAGGCCGGGAAGTATTTT. Its protein product is CASSYSVQAGKYF.

V usage is TRBV29-1 and J usage is TRBJ1-1; no firm D call. This CDR3 is 13 amino acids long. Per germline, CDR1 SQVTM and CDR2 ANQGSEA. Trimming cost V 7 bases and J 1 base, with 13 bases left between them. The CDR3 here is CSAKRVGNTEAFF. The CDR3 DNA reads as TGCAGCGCCAAGCGGGTAGGGAACACTGAAGCTTTCTTT.

The rearrangement uses TRBV7-3 and TRBJ1-1, with D possibly matching TRBD1 (5 bases). Germline V gene sequence: CDR1 SGHTA, CDR2 FQGTGA. This CDR3 spans 16 amino acids. The V end was cut by 5 bases, the J end by 2 bases, with 18 bases between. The CDR3: CASSLYGGGRNTEAFF. The CDR3 DNA follows: TGTGCCAGCAGCCTCTACGGGGGGGGAAGAAACACTGAAGCTTTCTTT. The full variable domain, completed using reference TRBV7-3 and TRBJ1-1, is GAGVSQTPSNKVTEKGKYVELRCDPISGHTALYWYRQSLGQGPEFLIYFQGTGAADDSGLPNDRFFAVRPEGSVSTLKIQRTERGDSAVYLCASSLYGGGRNTEAFFGQGTRLTVV.

CDR3 amino acids: CASSLGLAGGHEQFF. Written as DNA, the CDR3 is TGCGCCAGCAGCTTGGGACTAGCGGGAGGTCATGAGCAGTTCTTC. The chain combines TRBV5-1 with TRBJ2-1; 13 nucleotides agree with TRBD2. V gave up 0 bases and J gave up 8 bases; unmatched junction bases: 2. This CDR3 spans 15 amino acids. Germline-derived CDR1 and CDR2 are SGHRS and YFSETQ.

V gene TRBV11-3 combines with J gene TRBJ2-5; D gene uncertain. V lost 9 bases and J lost 3, with 5 bases in between. This CDR3 has 10 amino acids. Germline CDR1 reads SGHNT; CDR2 reads YENEEA. The CDR3 here is CARRKETQYF. In DNA form, the CDR3 reads TGTGCCAGGAGAAAAGAGACCCAGTACTTC.

The gene calls are TRBV7-2 and TRBJ1-1; D call uncertain. Germline V gene lookup returns CDR1 SGHTA and CDR2 FQGNSA. This CDR3 has 14 residues. V was cut by 0 bases and J by 4 bases, with 9 bases left in between. This chain's CDR3 is CASSLARESTEAFF. In DNA form, the CDR3 reads TGTGCCAGCAGCTTAGCGCGAGAGAGCACTGAAGCTTTCTTT.

This chain joins TRBV19 and TRBJ1-5; D not certain. V lost 10 bases, J lost 1 base, and 17 bases lay in between. Germline V CDR1 and CDR2: LNHDA, SQIVND (reference sequence). CDR3 length: 15 amino acids. The CDR3 DNA follows: TGTGCCACACGTCGCGGCCGGGAGAGCAATCAGCCCCAGCATTTT. Amino acids: CATRRGRESNQPQHF.

This clone is a singleton in its sample. The rearrangement joins TRBV5-1 to TRBJ2-7; the D gene is possibly TRBD2 (7 bases). V was pared by 2 bases and J by 0 bases, with 15 bases between. CDR1 and CDR2 from the germline V gene are SGHRS and YFSETQ. This CDR3 has 16 amino acids. The CDR3 bases are TGCGCCAGCAGCTTCTTGGGGGGGCTGAGCTCCTACGAGCAGTACTTC. It is translated as CASSFLGGLSSYEQYF.

The CDR3 DNA reads as TGCGCCAGCAGCGTCCCGGGACAGAGCACAGATACGCAGTATTTT. This codes for CASSVPGQSTDTQYF. V gene TRBV5-1 combines with J gene TRBJ2-3, with TRBD1 matching 7 bases. The V gene's germline CDR1 is SGHRS and CDR2 YFSETQ. The V and J ends lost 4 bases and 0 bases, in that order; junction bases with no gene match: 5. CDR3 length equals 15 residues.

In nucleotides, the CDR3 is TGTGCCAGCAGCTTCCGTTCGGGGACTAGCGGGACCTACAATGAGCAGTTCTTC. Residues: CASSFRSGTSGTYNEQFF. The V gene is TRBV7-2, the J gene TRBJ2-1, with 13 bases lining up with TRBD2. J gave up 2 bases and V 3 bases, and 7 bases lay outside the gene matches. The V gene's germline CDR1 is SGHTA and CDR2 FQGNSA. CDR3 length equals 18 residues.

Comment on this clone: The sample contains more than one DNA sequence encoding this CDR3. V gene TRBV27 combines with J gene TRBJ2-1, with 11 bases identical to TRBD1. The CDR3 totals 14 residues. Germline V gives CDR1 MNHEY, CDR2 SMNVEV (reference sequence). V shed 7 bases, J shed 7 bases, and the junction held 6 bases outside the gene matches. CDR3 coding DNA: TGTGCCAGCATTGGGGACAGGGGGGGAAATGAGCAGTTCTTC. It translates to CASIGDRGGNEQFF.

This chain joins TRBV27 and TRBJ2-7, with TRBD2 identical over 7 bases. The CDR3 contains 16 residues. Germline V lookup: CDR1 MNHEY, CDR2 SMNVEV (reference sequence). V was clipped by 0 bases and J by 0 bases; unmatched bases: 5. The CDR3 DNA reads TGTGCCAGCAGTTTATCGACGGGGACTATCTCCTACGAGCAGTACTTC. It yields the protein CASSLSTGTISYEQYF.

V usage is TRBV4-3 and J usage is TRBJ2-6, with D possibly being TRBD1 (6 bases). CDR1 and CDR2 from the germline V gene are LGHNA and YSLEER. The CDR3 has 18 amino acids. The V and J ends lost 0 bases and 0 bases respectively, with 12 bases between them. This CDR3 reads CASSQDLDRLSGANVLTF. The CDR3 DNA follows: TGCGCCAGCAGCCAAGATTTGGACAGACTCTCTGGGGCCAACGTCCTGACTTTC.